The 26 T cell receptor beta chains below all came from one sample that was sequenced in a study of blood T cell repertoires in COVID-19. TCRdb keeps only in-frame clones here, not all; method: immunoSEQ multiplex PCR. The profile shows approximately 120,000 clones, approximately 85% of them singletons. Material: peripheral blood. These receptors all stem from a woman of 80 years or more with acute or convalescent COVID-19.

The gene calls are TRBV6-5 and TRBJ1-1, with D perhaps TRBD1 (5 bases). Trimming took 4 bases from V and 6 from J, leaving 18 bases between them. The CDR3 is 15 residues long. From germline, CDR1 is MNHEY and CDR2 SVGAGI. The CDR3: CASSSTTAGKPEAFF. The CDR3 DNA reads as TGTGCCAGCAGTTCCACTACGGCAGGGAAGCCTGAAGCTTTCTTT.

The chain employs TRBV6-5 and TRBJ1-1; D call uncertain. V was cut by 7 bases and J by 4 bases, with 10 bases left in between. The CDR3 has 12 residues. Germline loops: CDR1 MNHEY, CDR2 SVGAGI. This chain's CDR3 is CASMAGSTEAFF. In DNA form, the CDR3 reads TGTGCCAGCATGGCGGGTAGCACTGAAGCTTTCTTT.

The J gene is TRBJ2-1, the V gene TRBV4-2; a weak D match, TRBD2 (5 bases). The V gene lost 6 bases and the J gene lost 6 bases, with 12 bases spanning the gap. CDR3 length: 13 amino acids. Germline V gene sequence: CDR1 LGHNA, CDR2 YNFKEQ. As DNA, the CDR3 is TGTGCCAGCAGTAAGGAACTAGTCAATGAGCAGTTCTTC. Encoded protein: CASSKELVNEQFF.

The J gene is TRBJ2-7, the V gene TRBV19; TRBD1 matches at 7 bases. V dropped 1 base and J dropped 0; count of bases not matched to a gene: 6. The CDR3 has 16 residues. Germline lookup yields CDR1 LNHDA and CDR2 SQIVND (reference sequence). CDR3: CASSIGTGSGSYEQYV. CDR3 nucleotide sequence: TGTGCCAGTAGTATAGGGACAGGCTCGGGCTCCTACGAGCAGTACGTC.

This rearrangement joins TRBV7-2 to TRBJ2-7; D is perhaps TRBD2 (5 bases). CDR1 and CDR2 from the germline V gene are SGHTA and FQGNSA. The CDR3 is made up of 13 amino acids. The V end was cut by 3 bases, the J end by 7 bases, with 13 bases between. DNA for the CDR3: TGTGCCAGCAGCTTTGGACTCTCTCGTGAGCAGTACTTC. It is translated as CASSFGLSREQYF.

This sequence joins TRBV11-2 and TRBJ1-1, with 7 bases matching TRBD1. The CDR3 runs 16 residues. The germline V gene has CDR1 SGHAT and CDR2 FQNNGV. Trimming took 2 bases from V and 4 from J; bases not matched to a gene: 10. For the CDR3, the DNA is TGTGCCAGCAGCTTAAGTATCGGGACAGCTGGCACTGAAGCTTTCTTT. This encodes CASSLSIGTAGTEAFF.

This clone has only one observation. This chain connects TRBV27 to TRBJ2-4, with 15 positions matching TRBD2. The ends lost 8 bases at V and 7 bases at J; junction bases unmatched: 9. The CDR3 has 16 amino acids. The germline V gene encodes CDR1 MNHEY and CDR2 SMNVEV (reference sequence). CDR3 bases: TGTGCCAGCGGCCGGACTAGCGGGGGGGACCTCAACATTCAGTACTTC. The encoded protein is CASGRTSGGDLNIQYF.

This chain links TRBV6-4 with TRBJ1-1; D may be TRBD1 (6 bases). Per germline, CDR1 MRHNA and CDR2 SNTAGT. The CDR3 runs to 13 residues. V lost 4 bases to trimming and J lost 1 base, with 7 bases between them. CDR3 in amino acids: CASSADRNTEAFF. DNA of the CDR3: TGTGCCAGCAGTGCGGACAGGAACACTGAAGCTTTCTTT.

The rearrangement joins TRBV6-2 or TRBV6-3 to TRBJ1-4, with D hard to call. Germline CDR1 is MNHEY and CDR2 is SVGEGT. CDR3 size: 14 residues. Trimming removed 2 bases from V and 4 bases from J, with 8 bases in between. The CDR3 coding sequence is TGTGCCAGCAGTTACGGTGGGCTTAATGAAAAACTGTTTTTT. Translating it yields CASSYGGLNEKLFF.

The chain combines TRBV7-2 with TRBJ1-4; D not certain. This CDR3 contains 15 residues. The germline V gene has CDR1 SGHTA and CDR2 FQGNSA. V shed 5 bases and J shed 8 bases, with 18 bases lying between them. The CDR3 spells CASSPRWGGGEKLFF. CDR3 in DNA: TGTGCCAGCAGCCCCCGGTGGGGAGGTGGAGAAAAACTGTTTTTT. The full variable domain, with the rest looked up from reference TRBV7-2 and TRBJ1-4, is GAGVSQSPSNKVTEKGKDVELRCDPISGHTALYWYRQSLGQGLEFLIYFQGNSAPDKSGLPSDRFSAERTGGSVSTLTIQRTQQEDSAVYLCASSPRWGGGEKLFFGSGTQLSVL.

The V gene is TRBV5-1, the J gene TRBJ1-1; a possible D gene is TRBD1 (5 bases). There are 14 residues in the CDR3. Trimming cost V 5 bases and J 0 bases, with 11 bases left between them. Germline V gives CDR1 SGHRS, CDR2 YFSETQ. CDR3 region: CASRPGWMNTEAFF. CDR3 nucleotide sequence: TGCGCCAGCAGACCAGGGTGGATGAACACTGAAGCTTTCTTT. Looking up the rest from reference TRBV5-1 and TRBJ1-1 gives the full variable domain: KAGVTQTPRYLIKTRGQQVTLSCSPISGHRSVSWYQQTPGQGLQFLFEYFSETQRNKGNFPGRFSGRQFSNSRSEMNVSTLELGDSALYLCASRPGWMNTEAFFGQGTRLTVV.

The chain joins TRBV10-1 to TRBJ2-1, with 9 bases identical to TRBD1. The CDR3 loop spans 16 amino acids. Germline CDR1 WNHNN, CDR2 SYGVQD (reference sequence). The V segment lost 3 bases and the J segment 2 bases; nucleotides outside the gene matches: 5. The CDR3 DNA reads TGCGCCAGCAGTGACCTTACAGGGGGCGCCTACAATGAGCAGTTCTTC. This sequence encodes CASSDLTGGAYNEQFF.

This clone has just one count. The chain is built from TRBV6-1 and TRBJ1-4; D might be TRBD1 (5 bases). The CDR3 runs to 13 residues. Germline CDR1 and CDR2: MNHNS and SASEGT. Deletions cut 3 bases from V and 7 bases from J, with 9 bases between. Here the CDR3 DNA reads TGTGCCAGCAGTGAGAATAGGGGTGAAAAACTGTTTTTT. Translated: CASSENRGEKLFF.

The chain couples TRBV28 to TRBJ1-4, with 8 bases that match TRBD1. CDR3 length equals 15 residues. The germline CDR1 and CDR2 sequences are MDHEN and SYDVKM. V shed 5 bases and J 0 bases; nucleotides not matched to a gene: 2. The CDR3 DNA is TGTGCCAGCAGTCCGACAGGGGCAACTAATGAAAAACTGTTTTTT. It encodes CASSPTGATNEKLFF.

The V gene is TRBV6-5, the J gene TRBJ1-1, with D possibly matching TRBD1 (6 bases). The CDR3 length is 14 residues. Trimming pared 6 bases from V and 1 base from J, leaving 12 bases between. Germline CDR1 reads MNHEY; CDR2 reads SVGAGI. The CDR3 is CASSRDIGNTEAFF. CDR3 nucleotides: TGTGCCAGCAGCCGGGACATTGGGAACACTGAAGCTTTCTTT.

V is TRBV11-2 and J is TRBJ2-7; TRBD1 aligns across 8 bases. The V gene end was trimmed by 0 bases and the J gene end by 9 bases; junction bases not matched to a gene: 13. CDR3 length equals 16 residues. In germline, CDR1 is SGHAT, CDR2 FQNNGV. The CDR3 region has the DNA TGTGCCAGCAGCTTAGAACGGGACAGGCCTTCTAATCGGCAGTACTTC. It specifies CASSLERDRPSNRQYF.

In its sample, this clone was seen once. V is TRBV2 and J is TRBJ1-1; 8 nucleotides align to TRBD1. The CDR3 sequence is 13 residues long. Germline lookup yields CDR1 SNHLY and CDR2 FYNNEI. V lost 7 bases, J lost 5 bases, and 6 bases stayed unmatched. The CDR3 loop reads CASKRDRNTEAFF. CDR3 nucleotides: TGTGCCAGCAAAAGGGACAGGAATACTGAAGCTTTCTTT.

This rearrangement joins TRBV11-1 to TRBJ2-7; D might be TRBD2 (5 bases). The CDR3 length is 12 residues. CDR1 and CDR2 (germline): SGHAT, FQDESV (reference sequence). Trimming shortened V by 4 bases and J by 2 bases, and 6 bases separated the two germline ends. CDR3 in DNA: TGTGCCAGCAGCTCGACTACCTACGAGCAGTACTTC. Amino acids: CASSSTTYEQYF.

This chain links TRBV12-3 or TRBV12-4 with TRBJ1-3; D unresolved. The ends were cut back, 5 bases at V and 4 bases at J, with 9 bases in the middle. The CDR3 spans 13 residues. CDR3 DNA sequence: TGTGCCAGCAGTCTCACTTGGGGAAACACCATATATTTT. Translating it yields CASSLTWGNTIYF.

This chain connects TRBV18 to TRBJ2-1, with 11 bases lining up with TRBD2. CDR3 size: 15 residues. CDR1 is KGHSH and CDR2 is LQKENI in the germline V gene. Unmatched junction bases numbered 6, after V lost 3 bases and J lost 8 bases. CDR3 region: CASSPTSGEDDEQFF. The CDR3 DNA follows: TGTGCCAGCTCACCGACTAGCGGGGAGGACGATGAGCAGTTCTTC. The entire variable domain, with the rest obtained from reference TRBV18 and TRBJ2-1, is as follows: NAGVMQNPRHLVRRRGQEARLRCSPMKGHSHVYWYRQLPEEGLKFMVYLQKENIIDESGMPKERFSAEFPKEGPSILRIQQVVRGDSAAYFCASSPTSGEDDEQFFGPGTRLTVL.

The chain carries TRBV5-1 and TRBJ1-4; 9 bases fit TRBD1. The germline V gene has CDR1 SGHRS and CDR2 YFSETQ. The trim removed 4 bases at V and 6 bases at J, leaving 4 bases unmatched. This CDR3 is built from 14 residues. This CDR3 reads CASSPGQGYEKLFF. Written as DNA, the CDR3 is TGCGCCAGCAGCCCGGGACAGGGATATGAAAAACTGTTTTTT.

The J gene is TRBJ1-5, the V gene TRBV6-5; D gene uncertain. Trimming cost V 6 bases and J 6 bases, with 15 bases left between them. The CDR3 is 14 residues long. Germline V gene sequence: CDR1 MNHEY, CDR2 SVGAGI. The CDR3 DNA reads TGTGCCAGCAGCAACTCCTGGGGAGGTCAGCCCCAGCATTTT. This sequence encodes CASSNSWGGQPQHF.

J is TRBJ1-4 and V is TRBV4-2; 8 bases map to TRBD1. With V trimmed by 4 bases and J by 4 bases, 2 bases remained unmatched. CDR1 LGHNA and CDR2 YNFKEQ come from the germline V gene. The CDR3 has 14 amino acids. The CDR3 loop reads CASSPQGDNEKLFF. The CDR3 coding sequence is TGTGCCAGCAGCCCACAGGGGGATAATGAAAAACTGTTTTTT.

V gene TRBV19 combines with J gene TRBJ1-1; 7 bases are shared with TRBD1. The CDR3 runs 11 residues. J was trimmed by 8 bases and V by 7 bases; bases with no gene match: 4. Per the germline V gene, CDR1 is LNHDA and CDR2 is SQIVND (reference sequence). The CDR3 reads CASIEGAEAFF. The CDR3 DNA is TGTGCCAGTATCGAGGGGGCCGAAGCTTTCTTT.

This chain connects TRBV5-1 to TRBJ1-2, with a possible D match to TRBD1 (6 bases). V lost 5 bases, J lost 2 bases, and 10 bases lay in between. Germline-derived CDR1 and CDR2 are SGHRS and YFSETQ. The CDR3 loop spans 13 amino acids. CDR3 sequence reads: CASRPGQNYGYTF. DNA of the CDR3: TGCGCCAGCAGACCTGGACAGAACTATGGCTACACCTTC.

CDR3 DNA: TGTGCCAGCAGCTTAGAGGGACTAGCGGCAGATACGCAGTATTTT. Encoded protein: CASSLEGLAADTQYF. This chain joins TRBV7-3 and TRBJ2-3; 11 nucleotides line up with TRBD2. Germline CDR1 is SGHTA and CDR2 is FQGTGA. This CDR3 has 15 amino acids. V lost 2 bases and J lost 4; bases outside the gene matches: 2.